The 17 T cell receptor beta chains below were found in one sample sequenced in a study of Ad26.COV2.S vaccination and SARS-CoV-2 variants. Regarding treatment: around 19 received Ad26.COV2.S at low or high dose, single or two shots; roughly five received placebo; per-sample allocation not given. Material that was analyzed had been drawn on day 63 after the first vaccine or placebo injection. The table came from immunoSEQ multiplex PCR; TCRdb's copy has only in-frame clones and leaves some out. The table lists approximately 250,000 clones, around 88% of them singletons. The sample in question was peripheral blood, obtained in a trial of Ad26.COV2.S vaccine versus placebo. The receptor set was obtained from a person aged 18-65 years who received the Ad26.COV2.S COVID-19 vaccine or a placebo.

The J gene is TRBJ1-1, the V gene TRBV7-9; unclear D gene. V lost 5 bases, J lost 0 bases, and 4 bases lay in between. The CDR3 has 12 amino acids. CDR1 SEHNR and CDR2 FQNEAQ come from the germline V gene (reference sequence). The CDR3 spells CASSRVNTEAFF. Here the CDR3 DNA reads TGTGCCAGCAGCAGGGTGAACACTGAAGCTTTCTTT.

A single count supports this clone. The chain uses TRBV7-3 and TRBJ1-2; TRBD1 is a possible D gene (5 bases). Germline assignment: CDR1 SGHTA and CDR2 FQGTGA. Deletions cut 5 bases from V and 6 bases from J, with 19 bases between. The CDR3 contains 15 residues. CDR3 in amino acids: CASSPAGRRSNGYTF. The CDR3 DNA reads TGTGCCAGCAGCCCAGCAGGGCGGCGCTCGAATGGCTACACCTTC. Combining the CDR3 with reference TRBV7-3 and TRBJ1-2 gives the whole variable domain GAGVSQTPSNKVTEKGKYVELRCDPISGHTALYWYRQSLGQGPEFLIYFQGTGAADDSGLPNDRFFAVRPEGSVSTLKIQRTERGDSAVYLCASSPAGRRSNGYTFGSGTRLTVV.

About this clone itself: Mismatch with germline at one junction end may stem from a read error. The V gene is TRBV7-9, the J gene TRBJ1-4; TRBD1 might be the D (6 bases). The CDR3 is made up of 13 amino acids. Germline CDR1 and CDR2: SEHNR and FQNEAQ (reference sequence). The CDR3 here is CASSLDRGRGWTF. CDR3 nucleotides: TGTGCCAGCAGCTTAGATCGGGGCAGGGGTTGGACTTTT.

The DNA for the CDR3 is TGTGCCAGCAGCTTTAGCGGGAGGGCCGCGAACACAGATACGCAGTATTTT. Its translation: CASSFSGRAANTDTQYF. The chain uses TRBV7-2 and TRBJ2-3, with 11 bases identical to TRBD2. Trimming removed 3 bases from V and 2 bases from J; junction bases left unmatched: 7. Germline values: CDR1 SGHTA, CDR2 FQGNSA. The CDR3 extends over 17 amino acids.

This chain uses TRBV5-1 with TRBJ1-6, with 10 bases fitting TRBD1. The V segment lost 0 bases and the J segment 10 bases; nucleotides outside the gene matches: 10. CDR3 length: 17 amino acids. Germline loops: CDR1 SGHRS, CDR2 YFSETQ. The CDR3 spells CASSLEGRQGAGSPLHF. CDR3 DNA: TGCGCCAGCAGCTTGGAGGGGCGACAGGGGGCTGGGTCACCCCTCCACTTT. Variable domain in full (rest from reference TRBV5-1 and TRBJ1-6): KAGVTQTPRYLIKTRGQQVTLSCSPISGHRSVSWYQQTPGQGLQFLFEYFSETQRNKGNFPGRFSGRQFSNSRSEMNVSTLELGDSALYLCASSLEGRQGAGSPLHFGNGTRLTVT.

CDR3: CASSPGGRDQPQHF. Here the CDR3 DNA reads TGTGCCAGCAGTCCAGGGGGCAGGGATCAGCCCCAGCATTTT. The chain combines TRBV25-1 with TRBJ1-5; 8 nucleotides match TRBD1. The CDR3 is 14 amino acids. The germline CDR1 and CDR2 sequences are MGHDK and SYGVNS. With 5 bases clipped from V and 5 bases from J, the junction kept 5 bases outside the gene matches.

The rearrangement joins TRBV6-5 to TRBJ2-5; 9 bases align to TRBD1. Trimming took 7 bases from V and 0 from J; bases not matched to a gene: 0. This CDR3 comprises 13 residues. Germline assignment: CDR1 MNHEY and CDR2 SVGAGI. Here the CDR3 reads CASNRGHQETQYF. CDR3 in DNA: TGTGCCAGCAACAGGGGGCACCAAGAGACCCAGTACTTC.

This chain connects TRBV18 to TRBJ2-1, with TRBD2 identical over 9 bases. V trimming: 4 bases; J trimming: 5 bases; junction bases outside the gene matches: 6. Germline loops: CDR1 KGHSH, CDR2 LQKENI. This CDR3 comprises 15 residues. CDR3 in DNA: TGTGCCAGCTCACGCGGGAGGGCCGCCGACAATGAGCAGTTCTTC. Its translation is CASSRGRAADNEQFF.

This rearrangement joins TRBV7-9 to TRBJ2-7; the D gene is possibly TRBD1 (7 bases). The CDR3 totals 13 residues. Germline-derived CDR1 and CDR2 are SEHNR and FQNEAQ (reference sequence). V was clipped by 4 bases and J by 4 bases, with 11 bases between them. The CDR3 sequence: CASSSTGTYEQYF. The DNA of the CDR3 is TGTGCCAGCAGCTCGACAGGGACTTACGAGCAGTACTTC. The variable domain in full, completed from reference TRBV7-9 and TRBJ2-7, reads DTGVSQNPRHKITKRGQNVTFRCDPISEHNRLYWYRQTLGQGPEFLTYFQNEAQLEKSRLLSDRFSAERPKGSFSTLEIQRTEQGDSAMYLCASSSTGTYEQYFGPGTRLTVT.

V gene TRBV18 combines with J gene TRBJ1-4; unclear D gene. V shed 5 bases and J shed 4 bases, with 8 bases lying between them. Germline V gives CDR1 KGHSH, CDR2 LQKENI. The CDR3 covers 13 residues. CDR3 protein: CASSYFNNEKLFF. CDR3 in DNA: TGTGCCAGCTCATATTTCAATAATGAAAAACTGTTTTTT.

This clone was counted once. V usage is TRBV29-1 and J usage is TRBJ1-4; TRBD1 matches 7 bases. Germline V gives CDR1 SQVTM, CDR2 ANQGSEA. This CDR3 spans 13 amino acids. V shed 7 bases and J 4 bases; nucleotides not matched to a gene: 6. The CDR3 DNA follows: TGCAGCGGGAGACAGGGTCTTAATGAAAAACTGTTTTTT. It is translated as CSGRQGLNEKLFF.

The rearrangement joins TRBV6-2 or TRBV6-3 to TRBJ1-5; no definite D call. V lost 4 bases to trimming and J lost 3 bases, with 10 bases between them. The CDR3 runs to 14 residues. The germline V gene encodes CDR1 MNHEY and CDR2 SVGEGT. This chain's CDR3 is CASSFLPYNQPQHF. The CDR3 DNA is TGTGCCAGCAGTTTTCTTCCCTACAATCAGCCCCAGCATTTT.

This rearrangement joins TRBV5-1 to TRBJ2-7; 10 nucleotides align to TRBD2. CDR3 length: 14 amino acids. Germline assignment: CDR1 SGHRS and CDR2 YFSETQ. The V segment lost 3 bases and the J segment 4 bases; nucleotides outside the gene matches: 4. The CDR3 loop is CASSCASGRYEQYV. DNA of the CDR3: TGCGCCAGCAGCTGCGCTAGCGGGAGATACGAGCAGTACGTC.

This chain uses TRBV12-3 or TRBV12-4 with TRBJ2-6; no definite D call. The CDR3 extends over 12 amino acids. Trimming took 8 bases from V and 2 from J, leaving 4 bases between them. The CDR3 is CASGPGANVLTF. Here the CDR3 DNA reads TGTGCCAGCGGTCCTGGGGCCAACGTCCTGACTTTC.

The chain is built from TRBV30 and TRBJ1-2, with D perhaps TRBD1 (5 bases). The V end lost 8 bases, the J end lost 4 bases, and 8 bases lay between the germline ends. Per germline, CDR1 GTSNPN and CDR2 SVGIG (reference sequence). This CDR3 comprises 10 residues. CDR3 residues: CAAQAYGYTF. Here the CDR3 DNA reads TGTGCCGCACAGGCCTATGGCTACACCTTC.

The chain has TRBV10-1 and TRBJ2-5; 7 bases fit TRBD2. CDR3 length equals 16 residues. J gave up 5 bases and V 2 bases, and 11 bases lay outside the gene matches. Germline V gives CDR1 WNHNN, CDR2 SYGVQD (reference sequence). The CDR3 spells CASSEPRLAIGETQYF. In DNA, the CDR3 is TGCGCCAGCAGTGAGCCTCGACTAGCAATCGGGGAGACCCAGTACTTC.

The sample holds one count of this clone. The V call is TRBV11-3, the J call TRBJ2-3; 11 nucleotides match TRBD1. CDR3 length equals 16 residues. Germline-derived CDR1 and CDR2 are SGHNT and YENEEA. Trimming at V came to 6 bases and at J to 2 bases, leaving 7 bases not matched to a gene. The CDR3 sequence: CASRKGTGGTTDTQYF. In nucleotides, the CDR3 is TGTGCCAGCAGGAAAGGGACAGGGGGGACCACAGATACGCAGTATTTT.